The 16 T cell receptor beta chains presented below share a single source sample, sequenced in a study of monozygotic twins with cystic fibrosis. Only in-frame clones appear in the TCRdb table, and some are missing; sequencing was by immunoSEQ multiplex PCR. The sample holds 18,000 or so clones; about 89% are singletons and the top ten take roughly 1.4%. Material: blood. These receptors originate from a girl aged 2 to 10 with cystic fibrosis.

The chain has TRBV6-5 and TRBJ1-2; TRBD1 might be the D (5 bases). V was pared by 0 bases and J by 4 bases, with 9 bases between. CDR1 is MNHEY and CDR2 is SVGAGI in the germline V gene. This CDR3 is built from 14 residues. CDR3 sequence reads: CASSYSGGVYGYTF. Written as DNA, the CDR3 is TGTGCCAGCAGTTACTCGGGGGGGGTCTATGGCTACACCTTC.

The genes are TRBV2 and TRBJ2-7; D remains ambiguous. From germline, CDR1 is SNHLY and CDR2 FYNNEI. The length of the CDR3 is 17 residues. The V gene lost 7 bases and the J gene lost 2 bases, with 24 bases spanning the gap. The chain's CDR3 is CASNLTGKTTTPYEQYF. CDR3 bases: TGTGCCAGCAATTTGACTGGGAAAACAACCACCCCCTACGAGCAGTACTTC.

The chain combines TRBV6-1 with TRBJ2-7; no clear D. Germline V CDR1 and CDR2: MNHNS, SASEGT. The CDR3 length is 15 residues. The V and J ends lost 2 bases and 1 base respectively, with 12 bases between them. CDR3 bases: TGTGCCAGCAGTGAAACTTTGGACGGATCCTACGAGCAGTACTTC. As protein: CASSETLDGSYEQYF.

The chain couples TRBV13 to TRBJ2-7; D call uncertain. The germline CDR1 and CDR2 sequences are PRHDT and FYEKMQ (reference sequence). V was clipped by 5 bases and J by 5 bases, with 40 bases between them. CDR3 length equals 22 residues. CDR3 nucleotide sequence: TGTGCCAGCAGCCATAGCTGGGGAATGGTCCCCAAGTTGGTCACGGTAGGGCACGAGCAGTACTTC. This translates into CASSHSWGMVPKLVTVGHEQYF.

The chain joins TRBV7-9 to TRBJ1-1; 7 bases line up with TRBD1. Looked up from germline, CDR1 is SEHNR and CDR2 is FQNEAQ (reference sequence). The CDR3 is made up of 15 amino acids. V shed 4 bases and J 0 bases; nucleotides not matched to a gene: 5. CDR3 amino acids: CASSSSTGVNTEAFF. The CDR3 DNA reads as TGTGCCAGCAGCTCGAGCACAGGGGTGAACACTGAAGCTTTCTTT.

This clone was detected only a few times. The chain couples TRBV29-1 to TRBJ1-1; 8 nucleotides agree with TRBD1. This CDR3 is 13 amino acids long. Trimming removed 7 bases from V and 5 bases from J; junction bases left unmatched: 9. CDR1 is SQVTM and CDR2 is ANQGSEA in the germline V gene. Written as DNA, the CDR3 is TGCAGCGCTACGGACAGGGAAGTGACTGAAGCTTTCTTT. Its translation: CSATDREVTEAFF.

V is TRBV7-9 and J is TRBJ1-2; the D is unclear. Germline loops: CDR1 SEHNR, CDR2 FQNEAQ (reference sequence). The CDR3 contains 14 residues. V dropped 5 bases and J dropped 4 bases, with 14 bases sitting between them. CDR3 sequence (DNA): TGTGCCAGCAGCCCTCCGGGGAGATTCTATGGCTACACCTTC. This encodes CASSPPGRFYGYTF.

CDR3 protein: CASSLDPGGPNQPQHF. CDR3 in DNA: TGTGCCAGCAGCTTGGATCCGGGGGGCCCCAATCAGCCCCAGCATTTT. The J gene is TRBJ1-5, the V gene TRBV5-8; perhaps TRBD1 as D (6 bases). The germline CDR1 and CDR2 sequences are SGHTS and YDEGEE. Deletions cut 0 bases from V and 3 bases from J, with 13 bases between. The CDR3 is 16 residues long.

This clone was counted once. This chain uses TRBV7-2 with TRBJ2-1; D may be TRBD2 (6 bases). The V gene lost 4 bases and the J gene lost 1 base, with 14 bases spanning the gap. There are 16 residues in the CDR3. Germline V gene sequence: CDR1 SGHTA, CDR2 FQGNSA. In nucleotides, the CDR3 is TGTGCCAGCAGCTCCCTATGGGGGGATTCCTACAATGAGCAGTTCTTC. Its protein product is CASSSLWGDSYNEQFF.

A few counts support this clone. CDR3 in amino acids: CASSQGDRAYGYTF. The CDR3 DNA reads TGTGCCAGCAGCCAGGGGGACAGGGCCTATGGCTACACCTTC. The chain joins TRBV4-2 to TRBJ1-2; 9 nucleotides line up with TRBD1. After removal of 3 bases from V and 4 bases from J, the junction contained 3 bases not matched to a gene. Germline CDR1 is LGHNA and CDR2 is YNFKEQ. The CDR3 has 14 residues.

The genes are TRBV28 and TRBJ2-1; D perhaps matches TRBD1 (6 bases). The V end lost 5 bases, the J end lost 7 bases, and 18 bases lay between the germline ends. Germline lookup yields CDR1 MDHEN and CDR2 SYDVKM. The CDR3 covers 15 residues. In DNA, the CDR3 is TGTGCCAGCAGTCCGCTCGGACAGTATCTTAATGAGCAGTTCTTC. It yields the protein CASSPLGQYLNEQFF.

The V and J genes are TRBV28 and TRBJ2-6; D unresolved. Trimming left V 8 bases short and J 0 bases short, with 5 bases between. CDR3 length: 13 amino acids. Per the germline V gene, CDR1 is MDHEN and CDR2 is SYDVKM. The CDR3 nucleotides are TGTGCCAGCCGGAGCTCTGGGGCCAACGTCCTGACTTTC. It encodes CASRSSGANVLTF. The full variable domain, completed using reference TRBV28 and TRBJ2-6, is DVKVTQSSRYLVKRTGEKVFLECVQDMDHENMFWYRQDPGLGLRLIYFSYDVKMKEKGDIPEGYSVSREKKERFSLILESASTNQTSMYLCASRSSGANVLTFGAGSRLTVL.

The chain carries TRBV7-6 and TRBJ2-7; 9 bases align to TRBD1. The V gene end was trimmed by 5 bases and the J gene end by 4 bases; junction bases not matched to a gene: 9. The V gene's germline CDR1 is SGHVS and CDR2 FNYEAQ. The length of the CDR3 is 15 residues. The CDR3 sequence is CASSPTGTGRYEQYF. The CDR3 DNA reads as TGTGCCAGCAGCCCCACCGGGACAGGGAGGTACGAGCAGTACTTC. Looking up the rest from reference TRBV7-6 and TRBJ2-7 gives the full variable domain: GAGVSQSPRYKVTKRGQDVALRCDPISGHVSLYWYRQALGQGPEFLTYFNYEAQQDKSGLPNDRFSAERPEGSISTLTIQRTEQRDSAMYRCASSPTGTGRYEQYFGPGTRLTVT.

The rearrangement uses TRBV6-5 and TRBJ1-1, with a possible D match to TRBD1 (6 bases). The germline V gene encodes CDR1 MNHEY and CDR2 SVGAGI. The CDR3 is 15 residues long. V lost 0 bases and J lost 6, with 14 bases in between. The CDR3 sequence: CASSYSGAGVSEAFF. The DNA for the CDR3 is TGTGCCAGCAGTTACTCGGGGGCGGGGGTTTCTGAAGCTTTCTTT.

This clone came up a few times. V usage is TRBV29-1 and J usage is TRBJ1-1; D gene ambiguous. Germline assignment: CDR1 SQVTM and CDR2 ANQGSEA. The CDR3 spans 11 residues. V lost 6 bases to trimming and J lost 4 bases, with 9 bases between them. CDR3 sequence: CSVLRGTEAFF. CDR3 bases: TGCAGCGTCCTCCGGGGCACTGAAGCTTTCTTT.

The chain has TRBV6-7 and TRBJ1-4, with D unresolved. TRBV6-7 is flagged as an ORF with uncertain function. Trimming took 5 bases from V and 6 from J, leaving 13 bases between them. CDR3 length: 14 amino acids. The CDR3 sequence is CASSGSPGYEKLFF. The DNA of the CDR3 is TGTGCCAGCAGTGGGTCCCCTGGGTATGAAAAACTGTTTTTT.